The 20 T cell receptor beta chains given below trace back to one sample, sequenced in a study of blood T cell repertoires in COVID-19. Method: immunoSEQ multiplex PCR; TCRdb's copy keeps in-frame clones and lacks some. The top ten clones hold around 4.3% of a sample with about 97,000 clones, 75% to 90% of them seen once. The sequenced sample was peripheral blood. Receptors were obtained from a human donor in a cohort sampled during active COVID-19.

J is TRBJ2-1 and V is TRBV7-6; 12 bases match TRBD2. The CDR3 is 15 residues long. Germline V lookup: CDR1 SGHVS, CDR2 FNYEAQ. The V segment lost 5 bases and the J segment 7 bases; nucleotides outside the gene matches: 6. The CDR3 region is CASSKGLAGSNEQFF. As DNA, the CDR3 is TGTGCCAGCAGCAAGGGACTAGCGGGCTCGAATGAGCAGTTCTTC.

The gene calls are TRBV6-5 and TRBJ1-6; D unresolved. The germline V gene has CDR1 MNHEY and CDR2 SVGAGI. Trimming left V 2 bases short and J 6 bases short, with 11 bases between. The length of the CDR3 is 15 residues. Here the CDR3 DNA reads TGTGCCAGCAGTTACGGTGGAGGCGGTAATTCACCCCTCCACTTT. Its protein is CASSYGGGGNSPLHF.

The V and J genes are TRBV5-5 and TRBJ1-2, with a tentative D call TRBD1 (5 bases). The germline CDR1 and CDR2 sequences are SGHKS and YYEKEE (reference sequence). V was pared by 1 base and J by 2 bases, with 9 bases between. This CDR3 region has 14 residues. The CDR3 DNA sequence: TGTGCCAGCAGCTTGCGCGGGGGGAACTATGGCTACACCTTC. It codes for CASSLRGGNYGYTF.

This clone was found once. The chain employs TRBV7-6 and TRBJ2-7, with TRBD1 identical over 7 bases. J gave up 6 bases and V 4 bases, and 9 bases lay outside the gene matches. The CDR3 has 14 residues. Germline lookup yields CDR1 SGHVS and CDR2 FNYEAQ. Here the CDR3 reads CASSSRTGSGEQYF. The CDR3 DNA reads TGTGCCAGCAGCTCCCGGACAGGTTCAGGCGAGCAGTACTTC. Filled out from reference TRBV7-6 and TRBJ2-7, the complete variable domain reads GAGVSQSPRYKVTKRGQDVALRCDPISGHVSLYWYRQALGQGPEFLTYFNYEAQQDKSGLPNDRFSAERPEGSISTLTIQRTEQRDSAMYRCASSSRTGSGEQYFGPGTRLTVT.

The chain combines TRBV9 with TRBJ2-3; D unresolved. V was trimmed by 6 bases and J by 2 bases, leaving 10 bases between them. This CDR3 region has 13 residues. Germline-derived CDR1 and CDR2 are SGDLS and YYNGEE. The chain's CDR3 is CASKGGNTDTQYF. The CDR3 nucleotides read TGTGCCAGCAAAGGCGGAAACACAGATACGCAGTATTTT.

The chain couples TRBV7-3 to TRBJ2-1, with 7 nucleotides matching TRBD2. Losses at the gene ends were 2 bases for V and 2 bases for J; bases not matched to a gene: 3. Germline lookup yields CDR1 SGHTA and CDR2 FQGTGA. CDR3 length equals 15 residues. CDR3 nucleotides: TGTGCCAGCAGCTTAGACAGCGGGGCCTACAATGAGCAGTTCTTC. This codes for CASSLDSGAYNEQFF.

The rearrangement links TRBV18 to TRBJ2-2, with 10 bases identical to TRBD1. The CDR3 covers 16 residues. Germline CDR1 KGHSH, CDR2 LQKENI. V was clipped by 3 bases and J by 3 bases; unmatched bases: 4. The CDR3 DNA reads TGTGCCAGCTCACCGAGACAGGGGGCAGACACCGGGGAGCTGTTTTTT. Amino acid sequence: CASSPRQGADTGELFF.

This clone was observed a few times. This chain connects TRBV5-1 to TRBJ1-3; D is ambiguous. V shed 4 bases and J shed 8 bases, with 13 bases lying between them. CDR1 and CDR2 (germline): SGHRS, YFSETQ. The CDR3 is made up of 13 amino acids. The CDR3 loop reads CASSREFADTIYF. In DNA form, the CDR3 reads TGCGCCAGCAGCAGGGAGTTCGCGGACACCATATATTTT.

The chain combines TRBV3-1 (or the pseudogene TRBV3-2) with TRBJ2-5; 8 nucleotides match TRBD2. Trimming removed 3 bases from V and 5 bases from J; junction bases left unmatched: 5. Germline loops: CDR1 LGHDT, CDR2 YNNKEL (reference sequence). The CDR3 consists of 14 residues. The CDR3 sequence is CASSQGLGMETQYF. The CDR3 bases are TGTGCCAGCAGCCAGGGACTAGGGATGGAGACCCAGTACTTC.

This clone was picked up a small number of times. The chain recombines TRBV2 with TRBJ2-1; D may be TRBD2 (5 bases). The CDR3 runs to 15 residues. Looked up from germline, CDR1 is SNHLY and CDR2 is FYNNEI. V lost 4 bases to trimming and J lost 0 bases, with 10 bases between them. CDR3 in DNA: TGTGCCAGCAGTGCGGGATCTAGCTCCTACAATGAGCAGTTCTTC. Translation: CASSAGSSSYNEQFF.

In its sample, this clone was seen once. This chain connects TRBV5-1 to TRBJ2-5, with 9 bases identical to TRBD1. Losses at the gene ends were 4 bases for V and 5 bases for J; bases not matched to a gene: 6. Germline V gene lookup returns CDR1 SGHRS and CDR2 YFSETQ. This CDR3 is built from 14 residues. The CDR3 nucleotides read TGCGCCAGCAGCACGGGACAGGGCCGTGAGACCCAGTACTTC. This encodes CASSTGQGRETQYF.

Only a few counts were recorded for this clone. The chain has TRBV19 and TRBJ1-6, with D maybe TRBD1 (6 bases). Germline V gene data show CDR1 as LNHDA and CDR2 as SQIVND (reference sequence). V lost 3 bases, J lost 4 bases, and 7 bases lay in between. CDR3 length: 14 residues. The CDR3 spells CASSMGHYNSPLHF. In DNA, the CDR3 is TGTGCCAGTAGTATGGGACATTATAATTCACCCCTCCACTTT.

This clone was observed a single time. The chain couples TRBV6-1 to TRBJ1-6; 8 bases fit TRBD1. This CDR3 has 15 amino acids. Germline CDR1 is MNHNS and CDR2 is SASEGT. The junction had 5 bases not matched to a gene; V was cut back by 1 base and J by 9 bases. CDR3 in DNA: TGTGCCAGCAGTGAAGAGGGCAGGGGGCTTTCACCCCTCCACTTT. Translating it yields CASSEEGRGLSPLHF.

This chain connects TRBV6-6 to TRBJ1-6; 9 bases map to TRBD1. The CDR3 loop spans 14 amino acids. Germline V lookup: CDR1 MNHNY, CDR2 SVGAGI (reference sequence). V lost 5 bases to trimming and J lost 10 bases; unmatched junction nucleotides: 6. CDR3 protein: CASSPGQGYSPLHF. CDR3 bases: TGTGCCAGCAGTCCGGGACAGGGTTACTCACCCCTCCACTTT.

The chain employs TRBV7-9 and TRBJ2-1; possibly TRBD1 for D (5 bases). The CDR3 consists of 12 residues. V lost 1 base and J lost 10, with 8 bases in between. Germline lookup yields CDR1 SEHNR and CDR2 FQNEAQ (reference sequence). For the CDR3, the DNA is TGTGCCAGCAGCTTAGATTGGGGCGAGCAGTTCTTC. This sequence encodes CASSLDWGEQFF.

In nucleotides, the CDR3 is TGCGCCAGCAGCCAAGTGGAAAACAGCCCAGCCAAAAACATTCAGTACTTC. Translation gives CASSQVENSPAKNIQYF. The chain carries TRBV4-1 and TRBJ2-4; D gene uncertain. Trimming left V 1 base short and J 0 bases short, with 13 bases between. This CDR3 is built from 17 residues. Germline V gene data show CDR1 as MGHRA and CDR2 as YSYEKL.

CDR3 residues: CASSLQGGLNSPLHF. The CDR3 DNA sequence: TGTGCCAGCAGCTTGCAAGGGGGCCTTAATTCACCCCTCCACTTT. This chain links TRBV5-4 with TRBJ1-6, with TRBD1 matching 7 bases. In germline, CDR1 is SGHNT, CDR2 YYREEE (reference sequence). This CDR3 comprises 15 residues. J gave up 6 bases and V 1 base, and 4 bases lay outside the gene matches.

V usage is TRBV4-3 and J usage is TRBJ2-5, with TRBD2 matching 13 bases. Germline V gene lookup returns CDR1 LGHNA and CDR2 YSLEER. V lost 4 bases and J lost 5; bases outside the gene matches: 7. The CDR3 is 16 residues long. CDR3 protein: CASSLTSGGAGETQYF. CDR3 sequence (DNA): TGCGCCAGCAGCCTTACTAGCGGGGGGGCCGGGGAGACCCAGTACTTC.

This chain joins TRBV6-6 and TRBJ1-5, with 8 bases aligning to TRBD1. From germline, CDR1 is MNHNY and CDR2 SVGAGI (reference sequence). CDR3 length: 16 amino acids. V was clipped by 7 bases and J by 0 bases; unmatched bases: 8. The DNA of the CDR3 is TGTGCCAGCACGTTACAGGGGGATTATAGCAATCAGCCCCAGCATTTT. It is translated as CASTLQGDYSNQPQHF.

This clone was seen a few times. Written as DNA, the CDR3 is TGTGCCAGTAGTCCTGGGCAGGTGGGCAATCAGCCCCAGCATTTT. Encoded protein: CASSPGQVGNQPQHF. This chain connects TRBV19 to TRBJ1-5; D unclear. Germline V gene lookup returns CDR1 LNHDA and CDR2 SQIVND (reference sequence). V lost 5 bases and J 2 bases, leaving 13 bases between the germline ends. The CDR3 is 15 residues long.